This T cell receptor (beta chain) was recovered during a study of memory CD4+ T cells and cytomegalovirus serostatus. Overall study context: Healthy Belgian adult donors included about nine CMV-positive and some 23 CMV-negative people. Whole-study results and caveats: About 40% of the roughly 160 known CMV-associated TCRbeta sequences appeared in CD4+ memory. Median bootstrapped AUC for CMV status was approximately 0.96 originally, less than 0.93 US-trained.

Original data processing: After removing out-of-frame reads, approximately 2.2 million distinct TCRbeta sequences remained. Some clones are missing from TCRdb's copy, which holds only in-frame ones; the method was immunoSEQ multiplex PCR. The V and J calls and clone size come from that table; D and trimming were worked out from the DNA. The sample comprises 50,000 to 65,000 clones, over 70% of which are singletons, and just under 2% rests with the top ten. Germline CDR1 SGDLS, CDR2 YYNGEE. V was clipped by 3 bases and J by 1 base, with 12 bases between them. This CDR3 is built from 15 residues. Worth noting for this clone: Its antigen is undetermined.

Single viable CD3+CD4+CD8-CD45RO+ cells were sorted as the memory CD4+ T cells. The sample comprised memory CD4+ T cells from blood. The sequence derives from an adult in good health and CMV-seropositive. The rearrangement links TRBV9 to TRBJ2-3; D might be TRBD2 (5 bases). CDR3 coding DNA: TGTGCCAGCAGCGCCCTGAGGACTGGCACAGATACGCAGTATTTT. Its translation is CASSALRTGTDTQYF.